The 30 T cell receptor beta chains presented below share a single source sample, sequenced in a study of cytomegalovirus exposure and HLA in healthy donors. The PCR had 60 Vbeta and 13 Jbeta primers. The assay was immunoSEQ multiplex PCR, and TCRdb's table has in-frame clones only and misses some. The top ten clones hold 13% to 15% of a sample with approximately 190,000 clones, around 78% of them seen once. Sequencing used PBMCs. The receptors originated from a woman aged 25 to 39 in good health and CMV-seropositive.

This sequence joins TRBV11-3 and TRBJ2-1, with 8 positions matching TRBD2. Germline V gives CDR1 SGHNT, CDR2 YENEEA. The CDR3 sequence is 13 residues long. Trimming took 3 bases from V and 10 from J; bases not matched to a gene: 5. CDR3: CASSFVTGGEQFF. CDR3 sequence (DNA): TGTGCCAGCAGCTTTGTGACGGGAGGGGAGCAGTTCTTC.

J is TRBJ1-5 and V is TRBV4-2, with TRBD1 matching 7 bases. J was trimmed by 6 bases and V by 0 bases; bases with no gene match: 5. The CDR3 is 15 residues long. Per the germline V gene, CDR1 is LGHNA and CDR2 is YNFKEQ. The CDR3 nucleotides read TGTGCCAGCAGCCAAGACCCCGACAGGGTTCAGCCCCAGCATTTT. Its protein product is CASSQDPDRVQPQHF.

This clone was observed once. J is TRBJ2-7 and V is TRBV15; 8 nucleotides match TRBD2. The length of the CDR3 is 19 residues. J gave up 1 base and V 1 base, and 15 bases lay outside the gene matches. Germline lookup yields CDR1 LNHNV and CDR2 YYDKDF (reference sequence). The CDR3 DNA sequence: TGTGCCACCAGCAGAGCCCGACCAGGAAAGACTAGCGTTTCCTACGAGCAGTACTTC. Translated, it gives CATSRARPGKTSVSYEQYF.

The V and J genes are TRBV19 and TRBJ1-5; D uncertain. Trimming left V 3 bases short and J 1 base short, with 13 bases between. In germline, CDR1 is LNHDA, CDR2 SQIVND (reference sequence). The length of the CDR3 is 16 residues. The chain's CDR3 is CASSIVWEESNQPQHF. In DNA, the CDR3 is TGTGCCAGTAGTATCGTATGGGAGGAAAGCAATCAGCCCCAGCATTTT. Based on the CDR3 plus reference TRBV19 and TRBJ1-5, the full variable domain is DGGITQSPKYLFRKEGQNVTLSCEQNLNHDAMYWYRQDPGQGLRLIYYSQIVNDFQKGDIAEGYSVSREKKESFPLTVTSAQKNPTAFYLCASSIVWEESNQPQHFGDGTRLSIL.

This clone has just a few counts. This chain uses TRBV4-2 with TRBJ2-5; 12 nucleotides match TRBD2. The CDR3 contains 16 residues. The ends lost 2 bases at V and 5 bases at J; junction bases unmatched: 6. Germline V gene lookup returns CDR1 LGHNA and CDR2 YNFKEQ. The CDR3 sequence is CASSQLAGGPYETQYF. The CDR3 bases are TGTGCCAGCAGCCAACTAGCGGGAGGGCCGTATGAGACCCAGTACTTC.

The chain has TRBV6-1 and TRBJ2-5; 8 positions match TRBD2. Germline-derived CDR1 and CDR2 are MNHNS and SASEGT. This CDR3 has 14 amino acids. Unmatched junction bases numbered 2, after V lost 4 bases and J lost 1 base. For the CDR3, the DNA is TGTGCCAGCAGTGGACTAGCGCCCCAAGAGACCCAGTACTTC. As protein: CASSGLAPQETQYF.

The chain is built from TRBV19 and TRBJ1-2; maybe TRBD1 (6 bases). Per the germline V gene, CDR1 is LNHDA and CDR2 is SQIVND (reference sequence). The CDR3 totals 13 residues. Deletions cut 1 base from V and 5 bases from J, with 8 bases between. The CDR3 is CASSIGRGYGYTF. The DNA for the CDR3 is TGTGCCAGTAGTATAGGCAGGGGTTATGGCTACACCTTC.

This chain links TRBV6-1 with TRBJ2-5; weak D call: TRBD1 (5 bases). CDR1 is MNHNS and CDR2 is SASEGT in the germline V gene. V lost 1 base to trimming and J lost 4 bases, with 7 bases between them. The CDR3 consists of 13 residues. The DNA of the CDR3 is TGTGCCAGCAGTGAAGGTCAGGGAGAGACCCAGTACTTC. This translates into CASSEGQGETQYF.

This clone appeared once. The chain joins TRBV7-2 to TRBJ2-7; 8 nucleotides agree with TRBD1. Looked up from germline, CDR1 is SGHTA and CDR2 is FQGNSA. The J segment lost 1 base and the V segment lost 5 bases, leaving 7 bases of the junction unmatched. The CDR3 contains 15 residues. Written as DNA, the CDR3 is TGTGCCAGCAGCCTCAGACAGGGGATTTCCTACGAGCAGTACTTC. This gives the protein CASSLRQGISYEQYF.

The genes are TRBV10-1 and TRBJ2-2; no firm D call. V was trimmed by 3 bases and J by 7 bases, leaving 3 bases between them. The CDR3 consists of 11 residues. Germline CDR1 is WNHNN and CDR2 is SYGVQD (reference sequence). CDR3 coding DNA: TGCGCCAGCAGTGATCACGGGGAGCTGTTTTTT. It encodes CASSDHGELFF.

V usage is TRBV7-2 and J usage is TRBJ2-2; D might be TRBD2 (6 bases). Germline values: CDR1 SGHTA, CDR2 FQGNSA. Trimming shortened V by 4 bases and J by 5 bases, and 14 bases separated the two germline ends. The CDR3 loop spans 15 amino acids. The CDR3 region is CASSSLGSGTGELFF. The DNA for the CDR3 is TGTGCCAGCAGCTCCCTCGGGAGTGGGACCGGGGAGCTGTTTTTT.

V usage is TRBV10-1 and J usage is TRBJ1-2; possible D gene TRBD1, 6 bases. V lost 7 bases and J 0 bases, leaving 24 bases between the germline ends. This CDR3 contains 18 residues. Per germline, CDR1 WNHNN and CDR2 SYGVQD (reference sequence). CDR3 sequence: CASKIRTAPLGTNYGYTF. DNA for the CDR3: TGCGCCAGCAAGATCCGGACAGCGCCCCTAGGTACTAACTATGGCTACACCTTC.

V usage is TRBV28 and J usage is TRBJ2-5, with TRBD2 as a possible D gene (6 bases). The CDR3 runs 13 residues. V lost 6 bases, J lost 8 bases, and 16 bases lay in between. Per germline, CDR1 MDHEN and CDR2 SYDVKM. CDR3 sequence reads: CASSSSAGRTQYF. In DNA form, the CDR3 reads TGTGCCAGCAGCAGTTCGGCGGGACGAACCCAGTACTTC.

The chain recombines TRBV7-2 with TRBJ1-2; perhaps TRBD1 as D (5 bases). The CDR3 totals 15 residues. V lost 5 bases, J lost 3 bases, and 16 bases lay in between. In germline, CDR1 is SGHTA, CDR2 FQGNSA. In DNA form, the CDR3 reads TGTGCCAGCAGCCCGGGGGTCACCACCGACTATGGCTACACCTTC. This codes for CASSPGVTTDYGYTF.

The CDR3 loop reads CASSSLVGHRSYEQYF. The CDR3 region has the DNA TGTGCCAGCAGCTCCCTGGTGGGACATCGCTCCTACGAGCAGTACTTC. The V and J genes are TRBV7-2 and TRBJ2-7, with D tentatively TRBD1 (6 bases). The V and J ends lost 4 bases and 0 bases respectively, with 16 bases between them. This CDR3 comprises 16 residues. Germline loops: CDR1 SGHTA, CDR2 FQGNSA.

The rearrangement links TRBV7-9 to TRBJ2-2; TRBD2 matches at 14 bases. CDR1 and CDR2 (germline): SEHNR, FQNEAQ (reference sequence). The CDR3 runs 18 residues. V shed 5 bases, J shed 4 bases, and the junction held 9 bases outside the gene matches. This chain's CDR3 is CASSPRLAGGPGTGELFF. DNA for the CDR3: TGTGCCAGCAGCCCCCGACTAGCGGGGGGGCCGGGCACCGGGGAGCTGTTTTTT.

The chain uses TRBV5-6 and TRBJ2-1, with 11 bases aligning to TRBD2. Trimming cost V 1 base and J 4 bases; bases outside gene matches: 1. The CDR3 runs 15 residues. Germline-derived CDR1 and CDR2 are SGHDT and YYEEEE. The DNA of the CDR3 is TGTGCCAGCAGCTTGCGACTAGCGGGATACAATGAGCAGTTCTTC. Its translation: CASSLRLAGYNEQFF.

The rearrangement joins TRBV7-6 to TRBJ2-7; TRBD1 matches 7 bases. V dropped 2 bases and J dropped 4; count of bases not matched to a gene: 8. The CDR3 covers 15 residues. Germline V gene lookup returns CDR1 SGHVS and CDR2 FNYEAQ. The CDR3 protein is CASSLRDSKNYEQYF. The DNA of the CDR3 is TGTGCCAGCAGCTTAAGGGACAGCAAAAATTACGAGCAGTACTTC.

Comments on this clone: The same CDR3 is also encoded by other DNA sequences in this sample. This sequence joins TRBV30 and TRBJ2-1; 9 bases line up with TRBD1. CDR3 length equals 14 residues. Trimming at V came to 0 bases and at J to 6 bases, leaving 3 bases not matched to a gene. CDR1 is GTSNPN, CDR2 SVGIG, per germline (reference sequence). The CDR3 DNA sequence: TGTGCCTGGAGTGTAGGGACAGGGTCCAATGAGCAGTTCTTC. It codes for CAWSVGTGSNEQFF.

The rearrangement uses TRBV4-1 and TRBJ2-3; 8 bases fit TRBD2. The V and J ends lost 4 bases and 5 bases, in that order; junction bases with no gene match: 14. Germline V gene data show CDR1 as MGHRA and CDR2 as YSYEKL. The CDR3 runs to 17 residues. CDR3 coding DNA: TGCGCCAGCAGCCCCCGACCGGAGCGGGAGCGAGGAGATACGCAGTATTTT. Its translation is CASSPRPERERGDTQYF.

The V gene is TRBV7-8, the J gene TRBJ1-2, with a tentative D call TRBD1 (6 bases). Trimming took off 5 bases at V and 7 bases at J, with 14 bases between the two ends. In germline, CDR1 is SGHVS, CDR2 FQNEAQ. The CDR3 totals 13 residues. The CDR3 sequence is CASSPNRDAGYTF. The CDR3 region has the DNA TGTGCCAGCAGCCCTAACAGGGATGCTGGCTACACCTTC. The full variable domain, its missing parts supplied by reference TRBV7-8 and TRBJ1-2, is GAGVSQSPRYKVAKRGQDVALRCDPISGHVSLFWYQQALGQGPEFLTYFQNEAQLDKSGLPSDRFFAERPEGSVSTLKIQRTQQEDSAVYLCASSPNRDAGYTFGSGTRLTVV.

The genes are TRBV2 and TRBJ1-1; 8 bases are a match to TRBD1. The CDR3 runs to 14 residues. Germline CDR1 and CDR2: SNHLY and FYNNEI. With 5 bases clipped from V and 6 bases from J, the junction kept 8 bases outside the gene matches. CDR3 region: CASSLTGATSEAFF. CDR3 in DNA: TGTGCCAGCAGTTTGACAGGGGCGACCTCTGAAGCTTTCTTT.

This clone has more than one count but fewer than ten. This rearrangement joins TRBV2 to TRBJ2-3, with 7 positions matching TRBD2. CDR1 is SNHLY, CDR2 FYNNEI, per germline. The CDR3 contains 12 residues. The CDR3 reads CAARDYTDTQYF. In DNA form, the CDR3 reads TGTGCGGCCCGGGACTACACAGATACGCAGTATTTT.

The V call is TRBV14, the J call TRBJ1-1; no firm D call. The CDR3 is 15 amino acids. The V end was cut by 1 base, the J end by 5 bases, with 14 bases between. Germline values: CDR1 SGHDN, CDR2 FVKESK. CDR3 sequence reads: CASSQGLGVGTEAFF. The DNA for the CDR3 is TGTGCCAGCAGCCAAGGTCTGGGAGTCGGGACTGAAGCTTTCTTT.

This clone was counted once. The CDR3 region has the DNA TGCGCCAGCAGCTTTGTAGGAGGTCGGACCTACGAGCAGTACTTC. Amino acid sequence: CASSFVGGRTYEQYF. This chain uses TRBV5-1 with TRBJ2-7; D possibly corresponds to TRBD2 (5 bases). Germline V gene sequence: CDR1 SGHRS, CDR2 YFSETQ. This CDR3 is 15 amino acids long. Trimming took 2 bases from V and 2 from J, leaving 14 bases between them.

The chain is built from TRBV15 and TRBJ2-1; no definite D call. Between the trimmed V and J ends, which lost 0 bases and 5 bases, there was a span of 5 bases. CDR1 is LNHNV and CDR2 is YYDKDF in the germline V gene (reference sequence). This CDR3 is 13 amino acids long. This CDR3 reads CATSRDPNNEQFF. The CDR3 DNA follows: TGTGCCACCAGCAGAGATCCCAACAATGAGCAGTTCTTC.

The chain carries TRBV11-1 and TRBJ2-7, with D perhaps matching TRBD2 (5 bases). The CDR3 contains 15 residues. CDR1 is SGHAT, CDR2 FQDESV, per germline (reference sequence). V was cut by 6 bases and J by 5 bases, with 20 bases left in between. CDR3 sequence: CASSPGLANVNEQYF. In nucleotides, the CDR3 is TGTGCCAGCAGTCCCGGGCTAGCCAACGTGAACGAGCAGTACTTC.

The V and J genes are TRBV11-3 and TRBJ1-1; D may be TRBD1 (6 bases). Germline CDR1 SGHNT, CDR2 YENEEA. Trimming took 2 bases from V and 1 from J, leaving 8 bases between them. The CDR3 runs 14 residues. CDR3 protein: CASSLSRGNTEAFF. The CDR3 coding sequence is TGTGCCAGCAGCTTAAGCAGGGGGAACACTGAAGCTTTCTTT. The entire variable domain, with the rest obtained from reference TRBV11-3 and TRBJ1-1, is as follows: EAGVVQSPRYKIIEKKQPVAFWCNPISGHNTLYWYLQNLGQGPELLIRYENEEAVDDSQLPKDRFSAERLKGVDSTLKIQPAELGDSAVYLCASSLSRGNTEAFFGQGTRLTVV.

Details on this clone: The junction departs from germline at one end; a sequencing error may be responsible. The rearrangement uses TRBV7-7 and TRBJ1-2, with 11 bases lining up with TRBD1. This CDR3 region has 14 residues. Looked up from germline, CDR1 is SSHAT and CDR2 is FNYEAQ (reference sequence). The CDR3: CASSFWTGGNGYTF. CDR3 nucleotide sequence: TGTGCTAGCAGCTTCTGGACAGGGGGCAATGGCTACACCTTC.

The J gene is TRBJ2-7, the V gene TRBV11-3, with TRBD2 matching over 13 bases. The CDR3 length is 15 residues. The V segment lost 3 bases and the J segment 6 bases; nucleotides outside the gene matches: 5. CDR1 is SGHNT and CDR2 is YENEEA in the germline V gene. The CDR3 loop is CASSFGLAGAGEQYF. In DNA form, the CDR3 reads TGTGCCAGCAGCTTCGGACTAGCGGGAGCGGGCGAGCAGTACTTC. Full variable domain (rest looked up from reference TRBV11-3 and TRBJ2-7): EAGVVQSPRYKIIEKKQPVAFWCNPISGHNTLYWYLQNLGQGPELLIRYENEEAVDDSQLPKDRFSAERLKGVDSTLKIQPAELGDSAVYLCASSFGLAGAGEQYFGPGTRLTVT.